This TCR beta chain was captured in a study of cytomegalovirus exposure and HLA in healthy donors. Study findings and constraints: An analysis done earlier found most TCR beta V segments productive about 90% or about 30% of the time. TCR beta chains associated with HLA were, in a later analysis, more clonally expanded than equally common others. In presence/absence analyses, roughly uniform sequencing depth across donors was assumed. A few of the chains that were CMV-associated were confirmed in vitro to be specific for CMV antigens.

PCR involved 60 Vbeta and 13 Jbeta primers. Sequenced by immunoSEQ multiplex PCR; TCRdb stores in-frame clones only, minus some. Seen here are over 150,000 clones, 60% to 80% observed once, and the top ten hold roughly 2.6%. With respect to this clone: Its antigen is unidentified.

V shed 7 bases and J shed 3 bases, with 13 bases lying between them. CDR3 size: 13 residues. Germline V gene sequence: CDR1 GTSNPN, CDR2 SVGIG (reference sequence). The sequencing sample was made of PBMCs. The clonotype was recovered from a woman between 35 and 50 years old in good health and CMV-seropositive. The rearrangement uses TRBV30 and TRBJ1-5; maybe TRBD1 (5 bases). CDR3 loop: CASGTVTNQPQHF. The CDR3 DNA reads TGTGCCTCCGGGACTGTCACCAATCAGCCCCAGCATTTT. Full variable domain (missing parts from reference TRBV30 and TRBJ1-5): SQTIHQWPATLVQPVGSPLSLECTVEGTSNPNLYWYRQAAGRGLQLLFYSVGIGQISSEVPQNLSASRPQDRQFILSSKKLLLSDSGFYLCASGTVTNQPQHFGDGTRLSIL.